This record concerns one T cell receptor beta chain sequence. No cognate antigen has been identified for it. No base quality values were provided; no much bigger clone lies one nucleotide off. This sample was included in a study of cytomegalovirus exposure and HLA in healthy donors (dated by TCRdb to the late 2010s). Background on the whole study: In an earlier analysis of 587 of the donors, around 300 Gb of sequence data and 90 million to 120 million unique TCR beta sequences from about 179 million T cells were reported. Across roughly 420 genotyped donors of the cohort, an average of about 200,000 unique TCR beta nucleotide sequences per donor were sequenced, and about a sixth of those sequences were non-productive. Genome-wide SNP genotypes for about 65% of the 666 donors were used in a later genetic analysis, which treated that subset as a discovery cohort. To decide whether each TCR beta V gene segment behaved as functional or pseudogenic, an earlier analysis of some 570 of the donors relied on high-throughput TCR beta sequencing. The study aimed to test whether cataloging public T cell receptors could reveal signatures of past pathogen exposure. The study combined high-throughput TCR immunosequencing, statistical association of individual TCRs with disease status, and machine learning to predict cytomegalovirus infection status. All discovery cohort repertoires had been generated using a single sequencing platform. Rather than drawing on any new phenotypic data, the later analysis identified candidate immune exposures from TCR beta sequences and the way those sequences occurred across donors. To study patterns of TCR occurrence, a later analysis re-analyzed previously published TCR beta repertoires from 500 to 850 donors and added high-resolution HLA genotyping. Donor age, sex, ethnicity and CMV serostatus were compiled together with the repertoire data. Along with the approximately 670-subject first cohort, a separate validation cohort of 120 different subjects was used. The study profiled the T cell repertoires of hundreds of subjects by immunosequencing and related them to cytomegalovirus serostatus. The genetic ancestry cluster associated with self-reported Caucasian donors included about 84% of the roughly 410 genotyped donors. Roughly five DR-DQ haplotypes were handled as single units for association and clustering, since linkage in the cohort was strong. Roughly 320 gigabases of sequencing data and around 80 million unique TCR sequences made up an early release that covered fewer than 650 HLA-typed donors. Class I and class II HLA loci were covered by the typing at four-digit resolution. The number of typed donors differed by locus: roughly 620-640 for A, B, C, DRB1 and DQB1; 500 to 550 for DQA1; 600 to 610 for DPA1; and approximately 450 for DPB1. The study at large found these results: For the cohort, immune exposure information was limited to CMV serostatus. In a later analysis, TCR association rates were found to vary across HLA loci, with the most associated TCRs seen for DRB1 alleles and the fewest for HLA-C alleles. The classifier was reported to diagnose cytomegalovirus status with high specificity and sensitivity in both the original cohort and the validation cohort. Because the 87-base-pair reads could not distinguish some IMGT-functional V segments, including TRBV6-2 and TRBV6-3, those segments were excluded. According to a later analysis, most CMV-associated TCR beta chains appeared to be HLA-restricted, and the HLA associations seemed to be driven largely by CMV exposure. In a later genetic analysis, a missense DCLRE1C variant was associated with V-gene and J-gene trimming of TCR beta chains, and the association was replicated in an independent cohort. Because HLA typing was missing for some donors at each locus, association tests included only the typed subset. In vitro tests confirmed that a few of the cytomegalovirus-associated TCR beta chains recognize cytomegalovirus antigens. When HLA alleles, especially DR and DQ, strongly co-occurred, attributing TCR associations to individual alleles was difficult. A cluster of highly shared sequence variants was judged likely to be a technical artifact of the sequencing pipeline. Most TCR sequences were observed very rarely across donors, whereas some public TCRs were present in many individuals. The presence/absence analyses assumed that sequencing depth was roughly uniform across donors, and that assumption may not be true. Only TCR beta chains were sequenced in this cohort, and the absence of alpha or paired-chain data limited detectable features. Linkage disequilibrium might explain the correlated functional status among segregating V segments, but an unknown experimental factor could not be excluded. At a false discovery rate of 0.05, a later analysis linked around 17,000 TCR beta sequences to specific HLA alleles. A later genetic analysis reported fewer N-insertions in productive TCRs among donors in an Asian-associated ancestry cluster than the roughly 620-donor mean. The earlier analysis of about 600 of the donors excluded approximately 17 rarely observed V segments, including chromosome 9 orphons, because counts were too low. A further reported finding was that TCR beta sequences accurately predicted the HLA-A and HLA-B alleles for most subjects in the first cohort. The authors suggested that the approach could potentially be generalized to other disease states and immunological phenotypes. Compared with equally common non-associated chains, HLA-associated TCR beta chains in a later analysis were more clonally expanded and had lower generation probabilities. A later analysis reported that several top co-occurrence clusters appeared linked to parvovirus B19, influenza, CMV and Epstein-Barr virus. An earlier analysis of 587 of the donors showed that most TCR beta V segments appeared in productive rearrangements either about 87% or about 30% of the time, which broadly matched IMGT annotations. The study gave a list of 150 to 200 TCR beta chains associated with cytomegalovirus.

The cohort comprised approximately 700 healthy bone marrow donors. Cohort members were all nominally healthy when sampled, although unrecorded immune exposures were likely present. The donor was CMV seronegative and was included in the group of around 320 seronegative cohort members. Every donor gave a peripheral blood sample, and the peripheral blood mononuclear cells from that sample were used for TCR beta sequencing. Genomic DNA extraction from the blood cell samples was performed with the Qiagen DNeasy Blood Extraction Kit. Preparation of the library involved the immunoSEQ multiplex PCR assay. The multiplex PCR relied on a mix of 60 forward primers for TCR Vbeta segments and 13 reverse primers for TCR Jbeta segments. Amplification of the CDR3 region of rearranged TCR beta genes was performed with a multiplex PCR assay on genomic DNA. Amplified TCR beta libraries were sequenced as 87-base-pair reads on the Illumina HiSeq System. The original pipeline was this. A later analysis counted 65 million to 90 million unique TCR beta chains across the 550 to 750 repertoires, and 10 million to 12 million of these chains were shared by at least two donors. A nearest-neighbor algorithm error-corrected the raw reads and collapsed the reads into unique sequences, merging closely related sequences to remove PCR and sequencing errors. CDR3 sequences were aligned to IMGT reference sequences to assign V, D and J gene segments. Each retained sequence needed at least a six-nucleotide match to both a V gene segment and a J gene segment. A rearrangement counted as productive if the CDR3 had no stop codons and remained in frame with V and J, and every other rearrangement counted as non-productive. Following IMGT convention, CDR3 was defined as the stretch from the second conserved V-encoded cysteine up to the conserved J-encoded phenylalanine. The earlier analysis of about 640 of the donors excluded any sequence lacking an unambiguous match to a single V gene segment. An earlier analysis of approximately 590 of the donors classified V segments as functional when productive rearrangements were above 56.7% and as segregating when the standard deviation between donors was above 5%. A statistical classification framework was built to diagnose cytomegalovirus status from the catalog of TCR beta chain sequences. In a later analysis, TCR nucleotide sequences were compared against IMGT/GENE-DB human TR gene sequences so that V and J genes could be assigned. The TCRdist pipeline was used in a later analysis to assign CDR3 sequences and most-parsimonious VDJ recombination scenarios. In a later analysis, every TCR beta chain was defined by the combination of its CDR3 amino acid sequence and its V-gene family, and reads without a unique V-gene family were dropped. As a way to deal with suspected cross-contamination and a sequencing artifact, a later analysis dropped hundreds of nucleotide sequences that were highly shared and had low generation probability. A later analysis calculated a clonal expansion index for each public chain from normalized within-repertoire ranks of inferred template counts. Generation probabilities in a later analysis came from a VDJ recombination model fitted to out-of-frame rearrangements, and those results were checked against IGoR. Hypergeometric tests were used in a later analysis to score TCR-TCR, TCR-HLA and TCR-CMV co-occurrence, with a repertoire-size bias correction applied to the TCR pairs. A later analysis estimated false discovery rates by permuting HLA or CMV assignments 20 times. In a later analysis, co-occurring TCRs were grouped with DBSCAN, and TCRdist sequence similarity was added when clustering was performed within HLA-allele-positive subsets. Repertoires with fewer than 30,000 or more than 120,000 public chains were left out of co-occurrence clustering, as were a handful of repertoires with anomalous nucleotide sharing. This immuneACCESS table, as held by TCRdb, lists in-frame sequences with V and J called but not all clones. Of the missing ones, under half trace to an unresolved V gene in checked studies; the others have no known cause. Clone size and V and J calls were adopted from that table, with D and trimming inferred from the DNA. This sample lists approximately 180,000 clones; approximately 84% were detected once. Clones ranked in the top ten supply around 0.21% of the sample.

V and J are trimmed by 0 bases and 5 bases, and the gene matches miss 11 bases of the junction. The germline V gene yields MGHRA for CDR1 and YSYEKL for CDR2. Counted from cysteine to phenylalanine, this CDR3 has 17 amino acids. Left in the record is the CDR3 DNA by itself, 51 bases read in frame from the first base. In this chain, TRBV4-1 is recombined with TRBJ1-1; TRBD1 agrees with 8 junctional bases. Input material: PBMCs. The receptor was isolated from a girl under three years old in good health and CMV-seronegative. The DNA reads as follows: TGCGCCAGCAGCCAAGATCCCCAAAACCGGGACAGGACTGAAGCTTTCTTT. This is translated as CASSQDPQNRDRTEAFF.